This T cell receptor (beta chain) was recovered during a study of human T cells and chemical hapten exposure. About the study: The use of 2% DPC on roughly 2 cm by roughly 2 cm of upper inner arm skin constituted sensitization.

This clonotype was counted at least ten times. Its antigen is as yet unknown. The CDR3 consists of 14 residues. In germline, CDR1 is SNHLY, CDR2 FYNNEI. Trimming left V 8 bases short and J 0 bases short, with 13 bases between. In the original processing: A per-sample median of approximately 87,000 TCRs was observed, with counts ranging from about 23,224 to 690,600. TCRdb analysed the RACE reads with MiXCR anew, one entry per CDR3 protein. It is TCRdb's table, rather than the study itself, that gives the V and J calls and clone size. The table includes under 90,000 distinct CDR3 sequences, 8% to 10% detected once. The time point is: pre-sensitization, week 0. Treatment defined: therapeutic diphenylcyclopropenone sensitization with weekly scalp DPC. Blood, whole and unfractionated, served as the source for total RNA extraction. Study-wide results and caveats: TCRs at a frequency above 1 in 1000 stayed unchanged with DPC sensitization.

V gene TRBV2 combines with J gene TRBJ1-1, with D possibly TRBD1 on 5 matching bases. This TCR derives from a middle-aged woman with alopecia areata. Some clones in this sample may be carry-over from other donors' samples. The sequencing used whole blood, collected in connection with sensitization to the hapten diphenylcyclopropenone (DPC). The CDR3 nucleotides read TGTGCCAGCTCTGGGGGATTCATGAACACTGAAGCTTTCTTT. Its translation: CASSGGFMNTEAFF.